This T cell receptor (beta chain) was found in a study of blood T cell repertoires in COVID-19. A note on this clone: This same CDR3 is encoded by further DNA sequences in the sample.

From germline, CDR1 is SEHNR and CDR2 FQNEAQ (reference sequence). The CDR3 is 13 amino acids. V was shortened by 5 bases and J by 5 bases, with 12 bases between the two germline ends. The assay was immunoSEQ multiplex PCR, and TCRdb's table has in-frame clones only and misses some. This table holds about 300,000 clones, about 89% found once. The genes are TRBV7-9 and TRBJ1-2, with unresolved D. The source material was peripheral blood. The clonotype comes from a man between 35 and 55 years old with acute or convalescent COVID-19. CDR3 region: CASSLAGNYGYTF. CDR3 sequence (DNA): TGTGCCAGCAGCCTCGCGGGCAATTATGGCTACACCTTC.